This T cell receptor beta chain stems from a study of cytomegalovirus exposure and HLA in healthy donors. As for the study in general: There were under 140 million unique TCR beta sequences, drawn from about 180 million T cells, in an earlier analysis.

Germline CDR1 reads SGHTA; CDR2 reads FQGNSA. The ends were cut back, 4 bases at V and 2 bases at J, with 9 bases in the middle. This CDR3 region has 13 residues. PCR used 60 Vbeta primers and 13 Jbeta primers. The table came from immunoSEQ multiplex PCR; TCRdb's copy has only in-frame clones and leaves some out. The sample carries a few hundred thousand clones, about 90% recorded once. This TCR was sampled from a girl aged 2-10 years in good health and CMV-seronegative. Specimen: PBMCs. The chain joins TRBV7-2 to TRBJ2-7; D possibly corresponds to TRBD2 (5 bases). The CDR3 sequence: CASSSRDTYEQYF. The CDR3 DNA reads TGTGCCAGCAGCTCGAGGGATACCTACGAGCAGTACTTC. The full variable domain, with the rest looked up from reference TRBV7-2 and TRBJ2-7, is GAGVSQSPSNKVTEKGKDVELRCDPISGHTALYWYRQSLGQGLEFLIYFQGNSAPDKSGLPSDRFSAERTGGSVSTLTIQRTQQEDSAVYLCASSSRDTYEQYFGPGTRLTVT.